This T cell receptor beta chain was sequenced in a study of CD8 T cells in ankylosing spondylitis. Study-wide results and caveats: Blood from ankylosing spondylitis patients appeared to carry a characteristic roughly eight-variant TCR beta motif. Earlier studies detected some motif variants in reactive arthritis synovial fluid and blood.

As for this clonotype: Its antigen is as yet unknown.

CDR3 length: 16 residues. V shed 5 bases, J shed 3 bases, and the junction held 4 bases outside the gene matches. CDR1 and CDR2 (germline): DFQATT, SNEGSKA (reference sequence). In TCRdb, the 5' RACE reads were re-called with MiXCR into one record per CDR3 protein. The repertoire consists of 220,000 or so distinct CDR3 sequences, with about 17% occurring once and the leading ten covering about 39%. The sample comprised blood, either unsorted or a sorted T cell fraction (not recorded which). The chain couples TRBV20-1 to TRBJ2-1; 16 bases match TRBD2. This clonotype was obtained from a male donor with ankylosing spondylitis. In nucleotides, the CDR3 is TGCAGTGCTCTGGGACTAGCGGGAGGGCGCTACAATGAGCAGTTCTTC. Its protein is CSALGLAGGRYNEQFF.